The sequence of this T cell receptor (beta chain) was determined in a study of blood T cell repertoires in COVID-19 (dated by TCRdb to the early 2020s). General notes on the study: The collaborator samples originated in the United States, Italy and Spain and spanned the acute and convalescent phases of COVID-19. The prospective study material was composed of cDNA or gDNA derived from T cells, B-cell-depleted T cells, or PBMCs. Deeply sampled blood TCRbeta repertoires from subjects exposed to, actively infected with, or recovered from COVID-19 were included in the dataset. Nearly every sample came with metadata listing a de-identified subject ID, COVID-19 status, age in years and sex. A freely available public database, intended as a resource for researchers studying the immune response to SARS-CoV-2, is where the repertoires were released. Where HLA class I and class II types were available, the types were taken from metadata supplied by the sample provider, not from assay-based typing. The samples were drawn from the first 160 participants of the ongoing ImmuneRACE study and from under 1,500 subjects provided by 6 global collaborators.

Each collaborating institution followed its own protocols to collect whole blood in K2EDTA tubes. For TCRbeta analysis, collaborators shipped samples in one of three forms: frozen whole blood, isolated PBMCs, or DNA extracted from either of those sample types. V trim: 6 bases; J trim: 9 bases; unmatched bases: 16. Per the germline V gene, KGHSH is the CDR1 and LQKENI is the CDR2. From its cysteine to its phenylalanine, the CDR3 spans 16 amino acids. Only the CDR3 DNA stays, 48 bases, in frame from base 1. TCRbeta CDR3 regions were amplified from genomic DNA by means of the immunoSEQ Assay, a bias-controlled multiplex PCR. The study's own analysis went as follows. The number of nucleated cells in each sample was estimated by amplification of reference gene primers within the assay. Sequence reads were collapsed and filtered to measure the absolute abundance of every unique TCRbeta CDR3 rearrangement. Productive Simpson clonality was computed per sample as the square root of Simpson's diversity index over productive rearrangements. TCRdb re-hosts the immuneACCESS table, in-frame sequences only. Its copies lack some clones; in the studies checked, an unresolved V gene accounts for under half of them, and the cause for the rest is not known. The V and J calls and clone size come from that table; D and trimming were worked out from the DNA. In all, the sample holds about 310,000 clones, and around 87% of those were seen once. The ten largest clones represent 2% to 3% of the sample.

This clone has ten or more counts. Its antigen specificity is not known. No per-base quality is available; no much larger clone lies one base away. Beyond this particular receptor, the publication reports: The quantity of clinical and demographic metadata differed by source and by participant and was supplied without curation.

This sequence originates from a young man with active or convalescent COVID-19. Sequencing used peripheral blood. The receptor chain draws on TRBV18 and TRBJ2-5; TRBD1 matches 10 bases in the middle. The DNA sequence is TGTGCCAGCTCTCACACCGGGACAGGGGAAGTAAAGGCCCAGTACTTC. Translated, it gives CASSHTGTGEVKAQYF.